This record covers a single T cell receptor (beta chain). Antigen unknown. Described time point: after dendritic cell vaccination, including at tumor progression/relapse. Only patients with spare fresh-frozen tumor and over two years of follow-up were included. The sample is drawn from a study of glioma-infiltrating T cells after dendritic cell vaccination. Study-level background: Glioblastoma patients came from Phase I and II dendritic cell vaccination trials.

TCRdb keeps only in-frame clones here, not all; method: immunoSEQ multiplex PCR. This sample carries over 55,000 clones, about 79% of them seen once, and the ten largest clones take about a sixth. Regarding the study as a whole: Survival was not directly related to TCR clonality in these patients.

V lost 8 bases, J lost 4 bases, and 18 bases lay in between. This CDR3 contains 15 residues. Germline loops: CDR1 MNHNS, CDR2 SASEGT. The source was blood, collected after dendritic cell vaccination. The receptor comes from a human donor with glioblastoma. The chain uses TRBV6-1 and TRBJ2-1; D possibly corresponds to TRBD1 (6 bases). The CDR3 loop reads CASVPYFGQYNEQFF. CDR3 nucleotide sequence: TGTGCCAGCGTTCCTTATTTCGGACAGTACAATGAGCAGTTCTTC.